This T cell receptor (beta chain) was observed in a study of T cell repertoires in cytomegalovirus infection. On the study more broadly: CMV infection plus the matching HLA type was flagged by public TCR beta signatures. Whole-study results and caveats: Summed public TCR beta family frequency identified CMV carriers bearing the relevant HLA.

Regarding this clonotype: Antigen specificity is unknown.

TCRdb processed the reads anew with MiXCR; each CDR3 protein has one entry. The data hold more than 150,000 distinct CDR3 sequences, with roughly a sixth observed a single time. The receptor comes from a human donor in good health (CMV status not recorded). Some clones in this sample may be carry-over from other donors' samples. Sequencing input: CD8+ T cells from PBMCs.

Here the CDR3 reads CASSLQGRDEQFF. The DNA for the CDR3 is TGTGCCAGCAGCTTACAGGGGAGGGATGAGCAGTTCTTC. V gene TRBV7-6 combines with J gene TRBJ2-1, with D possibly being TRBD2 (7 bases). This CDR3 region has 13 residues. Germline V CDR1 and CDR2: SGHVS, FNYEAQ. V was pared by 2 bases and J by 8 bases, with 10 bases between.